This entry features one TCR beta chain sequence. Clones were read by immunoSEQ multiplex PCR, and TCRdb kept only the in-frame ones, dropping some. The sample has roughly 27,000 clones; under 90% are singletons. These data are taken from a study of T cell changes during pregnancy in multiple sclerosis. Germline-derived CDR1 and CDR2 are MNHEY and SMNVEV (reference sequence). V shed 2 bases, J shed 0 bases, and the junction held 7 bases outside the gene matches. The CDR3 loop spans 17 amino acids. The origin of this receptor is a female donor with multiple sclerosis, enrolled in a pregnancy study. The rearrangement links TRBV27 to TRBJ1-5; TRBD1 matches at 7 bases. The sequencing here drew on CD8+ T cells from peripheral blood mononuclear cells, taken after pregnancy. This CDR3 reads CASSLRGGTYSNQPQHF. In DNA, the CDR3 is TGTGCCAGCAGTTTACGAGGGGGCACTTATAGCAATCAGCCCCAGCATTTT.